The clone carrying this T cell receptor beta chain was counted only a few times. Original processing notes: Reference gene primer amplification in the assay estimated nucleated cell counts. Sequencing used immunoSEQ multiplex PCR; TCRdb keeps in-frame clones, though not all of them. That table gives V, J and clone size, and the DNA gave D and trimming. The sample contains some 150,000 clones, about 88% of which appear only once. The sample originates from a study of blood T cell repertoires in COVID-19. Study information: From the United States, Italy and Spain came samples of acute and convalescent COVID-19. Sources were T cells, B-cell-depleted T cells, or PBMCs; the material itself was cDNA or gDNA.

The CDR3 runs 13 residues. The V gene's germline CDR1 is MNHEY and CDR2 SVGAGI. Trimming shortened V by 6 bases and J by 9 bases, and 14 bases separated the two germline ends. The chain links TRBV6-5 to TRBJ2-2; D may be TRBD1 (7 bases). Specimen: peripheral blood. This TCR was sampled from a man aged 45 to 65 with active or convalescent COVID-19. The CDR3 DNA sequence: TGTGCCAGCAGCCGAGCAGGGGGGCGGGAGCTGTTTTTT. Its protein product is CASSRAGGRELFF.